A selection of T cell receptor beta chains follows, all from one sample in a study of vaccination effects on CD4 cells after COVID-19. No antigens are known for them. This table comes from immunoSEQ multiplex PCR, and its TCRdb copy is limited to in-frame clones, with some not included. The repertoire holds about 74,000 clones, with roughly three quarters as singletons. Source: CD4+ T cells from PBMCs cultured without peptide, taken before COVID-19 vaccination. These receptors came from a human donor who received a COVID-19 vaccine. CDR3s include the opening cysteine and the closing phenylalanine or tryptophan. Fields, in order: clone size, V gene, CDR3 protein. Clone size is stated in some rows and not others, as once, few, many or a class when expanded.

- TRBV7-8 CASSYRGRFVPSRQETQYF
- TRBV5-1 CASSRTYNEQFF
- TRBV18 CASSPENTGELFF
- TRBV3-1/TRBV3-2 CASSQTRGTADTQYF
once TRBV6-5 CASSTDRGLLETQYF
- TRBV20-1 CSASRGTEAFF
- TRBV5-1 CASSLAGDTEAFF
- TRBV18 CASSPGADNYGYTF
- TRBV5-1 CASSLTSGVVGDTQYF
once TRBV7-8 CASSLFDVQIRYGYTF
- TRBV7-9 CASSPRSGGENTEAFF
- TRBV28 CASTLQGQGSNEQFF
- TRBV14 CASSQGQGSTGELFF
few TRBV5-1 CASSELQGTNEKLFF
- TRBV24-1 CATSDSGTGLKETQYF
- TRBV19 CASSPDRGLFLSNEQFF
few TRBV6-6 CASSFGTYDGYTF
- TRBV19 CASSRGKGASSGNTIYF
- TRBV4-2 CASSQIRGLGEQFF
- TRBV30 CAWSAGTTDRETQYF
- TRBV28 CASSQLRRGPRYTF
- TRBV2 CASRRTSGGSKETQYF
few TRBV24-1 CATSDARKGGNEQFF
few TRBV7-3 CASSSGHSGNTIYF
once TRBV5-1 CASSPLGGPDTGELFF
- TRBV30 CAWIPLGWGAVGTEAFF
- TRBV5-5 CASSLRFGNTEAFF
- TRBV10-2 CASGERSGSEAFF
- TRBV9 CASSVGARGYTF
- TRBV7-3 CASSLMGSQETQYF
- TRBV4-1 CASSLQRSGWAGELFF
- TRBV12-3/TRBV12-4 CASSRQANYGYTF
- TRBV5-1 CASSYQGAGETQYF
- TRBV2 CASSERETEAFF
- TRBV9 CASSPPKRGPYNSPLHF
- TRBV5-1 CASSSTGARETQYF
- TRBV5-1 CASSLAAGVNEQFF
- TRBV4-1 CASSPDRAGGYTF
- TRBV19 CARILGQLSYNSPLHF
few TRBV4-1 CASSSTGESYGYTF
once TRBV7-9 CASMGGTQNTEAFF
few TRBV20-1 CSASGRGGWNTIYF
few TRBV12-3/TRBV12-4 CASSFDGYEKLFF
- TRBV15 CATSRAGQLNNEQFF
- TRBV14 CASASLLGTQYF
- TRBV28 CASSPLSPNYGYTF
- TRBV4-2 CASSPGQTYGYTF
- TRBV3-1/TRBV3-2 CASSQGTDTQYF
- TRBV15 CATSRDPSVGEAFF
- TRBV15 CATSRDLGEGKLFF
- TRBV2 CASSERLSEGDTQYF
- TRBV18 CASSPSGDRVGPEAFF
- TRBV30 CAYRGWGVETQYF
- TRBV19 CASSTGRQGRAADTQYF